The clone carrying this T cell receptor (beta chain) was recorded only once. The antigen is not known. The source of the sample is a study of cytomegalovirus exposure and HLA in healthy donors. Study-level points and caveats: A later analysis linked a missense variant in DCLRE1C to the trimming of TCR beta V and J genes.

PCR employed 60 Vbeta and 13 Jbeta primers. The data were produced by immunoSEQ multiplex PCR, yet TCRdb's version contains in-frame clones alone and is incomplete. The sample has about 150,000 clones; 65% to 80% are singletons. What was sequenced was PBMCs. This receptor was taken from a middle-aged woman in good health and CMV-seronegative.

This chain's CDR3 is CASSEGLASPNEQFF. CDR3 DNA: TGTGCCAGCAGTGAAGGGCTAGCTTCCCCCAATGAGCAGTTCTTC. The rearrangement joins TRBV6-1 to TRBJ2-1; TRBD2 might be the D (5 bases). Germline values: CDR1 MNHNS, CDR2 SASEGT. The V end was cut by 1 base, the J end by 6 bases, with 13 bases between. The CDR3 sequence is 15 residues long.